This TCR beta chain was captured in a study of blood T cell repertoires in COVID-19. Overall study: From the United States, Italy and Spain came samples of acute and convalescent COVID-19.

There are 16 residues in the CDR3. V shed 4 bases and J 3 bases; nucleotides not matched to a gene: 7. In germline, CDR1 is LGHDT, CDR2 YNNKEL (reference sequence). Some clones are missing from TCRdb's copy, which holds only in-frame ones; the method was immunoSEQ multiplex PCR. Counted here are 180,000 or so clones, roughly 81% occurring once; the ten biggest clones make up about 10%. Sample: peripheral blood. The sequence was collected from a woman over 75 with COVID-19, enrolled during active disease. V and J are TRBV3-1 (or the pseudogene TRBV3-2) and TRBJ2-7; 12 bases agree with TRBD2. CDR3: CASSPPTSGSFYEQYF. The CDR3 region has the DNA TGTGCCAGCAGCCCCCCGACTAGCGGGAGTTTCTACGAGCAGTACTTC.